Below are 19 T cell receptor beta chains sequenced from a single sample in a study of blood T cell repertoires in COVID-19. Generated by immunoSEQ multiplex PCR, the TCRdb table keeps only in-frame clones and is missing some. The sample has about 190,000 clones, around 86% seen once. The sample comprised peripheral blood. The origin of the receptors is a middle-aged man with acute or convalescent COVID-19.

The chain links TRBV7-2 to TRBJ2-4; TRBD2 aligns across 10 bases. CDR1 and CDR2 (germline): SGHTA, FQGNSA. Trimming took 5 bases from V and 6 from J; bases not matched to a gene: 13. This CDR3 region has 17 residues. CDR3 bases: TGTGCCAGCAGCCTGTTTGGTAGCGGGGGGAACGCAAACATTCAGTACTTC. It specifies CASSLFGSGGNANIQYF.

V gene TRBV11-2 combines with J gene TRBJ2-2, with 8 positions matching TRBD2. The CDR3 covers 17 residues. The germline V gene has CDR1 SGHAT and CDR2 FQNNGV. V lost 5 bases and J lost 1; bases outside the gene matches: 9. The CDR3 spells CASSRTSGGKNTGELFF. The CDR3 DNA is TGTGCCAGCAGCCGTACGAGCGGGGGCAAGAACACCGGGGAGCTGTTTTTT.

The V and J genes are TRBV23-1 and TRBJ2-7; 8 nucleotides agree with TRBD1. TRBV23-1 falls under the ORF class, with uncertain function. With V trimmed by 4 bases and J by 3 bases, 11 bases remained unmatched. The CDR3 has 16 residues. CDR3 loop: CASSRTGQENHYEQYF. The CDR3 bases are TGCGCCAGCAGTCGGACGGGACAGGAGAACCACTACGAGCAGTACTTC.

This rearrangement joins TRBV5-4 to TRBJ2-7, with a weak D call TRBD1 (5 bases). Deletions cut 0 bases from V and 5 bases from J, with 12 bases between. The length of the CDR3 is 14 residues. Germline V lookup: CDR1 SGHNT, CDR2 YYREEE (reference sequence). In DNA form, the CDR3 reads TGTGCCAGCAGCTTGGCCGTGGGCAGGGACGAGCAGTACTTC. It encodes CASSLAVGRDEQYF.

The chain joins TRBV19 to TRBJ2-5; 10 bases agree with TRBD2. With V trimmed by 6 bases and J by 1 base, 8 bases remained unmatched. Germline CDR1 is LNHDA and CDR2 is SQIVND (reference sequence). CDR3 length equals 16 residues. The DNA of the CDR3 is TGTGCCAGTAGCGCCCTAGCGGGGGCCCTCCAAGAGACCCAGTACTTC. Translation gives CASSALAGALQETQYF.

This clone has only a few counts. The V gene is TRBV28, the J gene TRBJ1-2; 9 bases match TRBD1. Germline loops: CDR1 MDHEN, CDR2 SYDVKM. The J segment lost 1 base and the V segment lost 6 bases, leaving 12 bases of the junction unmatched. CDR3 length: 17 amino acids. The CDR3 coding sequence is TGTGCCAGCAGCACAGAGCGACGACAGGGGGATAACTATGGCTACACCTTC. It encodes CASSTERRQGDNYGYTF.

V and J are TRBV27 and TRBJ2-5; D is possibly TRBD2 (5 bases). This CDR3 spans 15 amino acids. Between the trimmed V and J ends, which lost 2 bases and 5 bases, there was a span of 15 bases. The V gene's germline CDR1 is MNHEY and CDR2 SMNVEV (reference sequence). The CDR3 region has the DNA TGTGCCAGCAGTTTAGGGCGAGGGCTGGAGGAGACCCAGTACTTC. Translation: CASSLGRGLEETQYF.

V is TRBV7-2 and J is TRBJ2-5; 10 nucleotides line up with TRBD2. V lost 2 bases and J lost 4; bases outside the gene matches: 13. CDR1 and CDR2 (germline): SGHTA, FQGNSA. CDR3 length: 18 amino acids. The CDR3 DNA sequence: TGTGCCAGCAGCTTACCGCCTGCAGGACTAGCGGTCCCAGAGACCCAGTACTTC. Its protein product is CASSLPPAGLAVPETQYF.

V gene TRBV5-6 combines with J gene TRBJ2-2; 10 bases match TRBD1. This CDR3 contains 17 residues. Germline V gene data show CDR1 as SGHDT and CDR2 as YYEEEE. With V trimmed by 4 bases and J by 4 bases, 10 bases remained unmatched. The CDR3 region is CASSPLGRTGGTGELFF. The CDR3, as DNA: TGTGCCAGCAGCCCACTTGGTCGGACAGGGGGCACCGGGGAGCTGTTTTTT.

The V and J genes are TRBV5-5 and TRBJ2-7, with a tentative D call TRBD2 (6 bases). Germline CDR1 and CDR2: SGHKS and YYEKEE (reference sequence). V shed 4 bases and J shed 6 bases, with 20 bases lying between them. The CDR3 consists of 15 residues. The CDR3 nucleotides are TGTGCCAGCAGCCCGGTCGGGGGACGTCCGGGCGAGCAGTACTTC. Translating gives CASSPVGGRPGEQYF.

In nucleotides, the CDR3 is TGTGCCTGGGATAGCGGGGGTCCCTACGAGCAGTACTTC. Protein: CAWDSGGPYEQYF. The chain links TRBV30 to TRBJ2-7; 9 bases match TRBD2. The CDR3 is made up of 13 amino acids. The trim removed 5 bases at V and 2 bases at J, leaving 4 bases unmatched. Germline assignment: CDR1 GTSNPN and CDR2 SVGIG (reference sequence). Drawing the rest from reference TRBV30 and TRBJ2-7, the complete variable domain is SQTIHQWPATLVQPVGSPLSLECTVEGTSNPNLYWYRQAAGRGLQLLFYSVGIGQISSEVPQNLSASRPQDRQFILSSKKLLLSDSGFYLCAWDSGGPYEQYFGPGTRLTVT.

In this sample, this clone turned up many times. V usage is TRBV27 and J usage is TRBJ2-4, with D perhaps matching TRBD1 (6 bases). V dropped 4 bases and J dropped 0 bases, with 19 bases sitting between them. CDR1 and CDR2 (germline): MNHEY, SMNVEV (reference sequence). This CDR3 has 18 amino acids. The CDR3 DNA is TGTGCCAGCAGTTCGACCACAGGGCATCCTTTAGCCAAAAACATTCAGTACTTC. Encoded protein: CASSSTTGHPLAKNIQYF.

This clone was counted once. The rearrangement joins TRBV6-4 to TRBJ2-3; 8 bases line up with TRBD2. There are 15 residues in the CDR3. Germline V gives CDR1 MRHNA, CDR2 SNTAGT. The J segment lost 0 bases and the V segment lost 7 bases, leaving 6 bases of the junction unmatched. CDR3 in amino acids: CASKQLADSTDTQYF. The CDR3 coding sequence is TGTGCCAGCAAACAACTAGCGGATAGCACAGATACGCAGTATTTT.

The gene calls are TRBV7-2 and TRBJ1-5; 7 nucleotides line up with TRBD1. V shed 5 bases and J 7 bases; nucleotides not matched to a gene: 11. CDR3 size: 15 residues. The germline CDR1 and CDR2 sequences are SGHTA and FQGNSA. CDR3 DNA: TGTGCCAGCAGCCGCACCCTAACAGGGGTACAGCCCCAGCATTTT. Translation: CASSRTLTGVQPQHF. The whole variable domain, filled in from reference TRBV7-2 and TRBJ1-5, reads GAGVSQSPSNKVTEKGKDVELRCDPISGHTALYWYRQSLGQGLEFLIYFQGNSAPDKSGLPSDRFSAERTGGSVSTLTIQRTQQEDSAVYLCASSRTLTGVQPQHFGDGTRLSIL.

The rearrangement links TRBV5-1 to TRBJ2-7; 7 bases map to TRBD1. The germline V gene has CDR1 SGHRS and CDR2 YFSETQ. CDR3 length: 15 residues. The junction had 6 bases not matched to a gene; V was cut back by 0 bases and J by 3 bases. CDR3 sequence reads: CASSLEAGGYYEQYF. The CDR3 nucleotides are TGCGCCAGCAGCTTGGAGGCAGGGGGTTACTACGAGCAGTACTTC. Filled out from reference TRBV5-1 and TRBJ2-7, the complete variable domain reads KAGVTQTPRYLIKTRGQQVTLSCSPISGHRSVSWYQQTPGQGLQFLFEYFSETQRNKGNFPGRFSGRQFSNSRSEMNVSTLELGDSALYLCASSLEAGGYYEQYFGPGTRLTVT.

The rearrangement uses TRBV9 and TRBJ1-2; TRBD1 agrees at 11 bases. CDR3 length: 16 residues. Trimming cost V 3 bases and J 7 bases; bases outside gene matches: 11. From germline, CDR1 is SGDLS and CDR2 YYNGEE. The CDR3 DNA reads TGTGCCAGCAGCGCAAACGCGGGACAGGGGGTCGGTGGCTACACCTTC. This codes for CASSANAGQGVGGYTF.

This chain joins TRBV7-8 and TRBJ1-2, with D uncertain. CDR1 and CDR2 (germline): SGHVS, FQNEAQ. V was trimmed by 0 bases and J by 7 bases, leaving 15 bases between them. The CDR3 covers 15 residues. The CDR3 DNA reads TGTGCCAGCAGCTTAGCTTCGGTCGTCCGGTCTGGCTACACCTTC. The encoded protein is CASSLASVVRSGYTF.

V usage is TRBV7-2 and J usage is TRBJ2-3; D not resolved. Germline V gene data show CDR1 as SGHTA and CDR2 as FQGNSA. V was pared by 3 bases and J by 2 bases, with 9 bases between. CDR3 length: 14 amino acids. The CDR3 is CASSFPSVTDTQYF. CDR3 DNA: TGTGCCAGCAGCTTCCCTAGTGTCACAGATACGCAGTATTTT.

This clone ranks as medium-sized (0.01 to 0.1%). This sample also contains other DNA sequences that code for the same CDR3. CDR3 residues: CASRRDSYNEQFF. The CDR3 DNA reads TGTGCCAGCAGGCGAGACAGCTACAATGAGCAGTTCTTC. This chain connects TRBV5-4 to TRBJ2-1, with D possibly being TRBD1 (5 bases). CDR1 and CDR2 from the germline V gene are SGHNT and YYREEE (reference sequence). The V and J ends lost 5 bases and 3 bases respectively, with 9 bases between them. The CDR3 is made up of 13 amino acids.